This passage covers 28 T cell receptor beta chains from one sample sequenced in a study of vaccination effects on CD4 cells after COVID-19. Their antigens are not known. Sequencing was performed with immunoSEQ multiplex PCR; in TCRdb, only in-frame clones are kept and a portion is missing. This table holds around 30,000 clones, 50% to 70% found once. Researchers isolated CD4+ T cells once approximately ten days of culture had elapsed. The material sequenced was CD4+ T cells from PBMCs cultured without peptide, taken before COVID-19 vaccination. These receptors came from a human donor who received a COVID-19 vaccine.

The chain carries TRBV5-1 and TRBJ1-2; 11 bases align to TRBD1. CDR1 and CDR2 from the germline V gene are SGHRS and YFSETQ. V trimming: 3 bases; J trimming: 10 bases; junction bases outside the gene matches: 8. This CDR3 has 14 residues. CDR3 in amino acids: CASSSGTGGLDYTF. DNA for the CDR3: TGCGCCAGCAGCTCCGGGACAGGGGGACTCGACTACACCTTC.

V and J are TRBV3-1 (or the pseudogene TRBV3-2) and TRBJ2-7, with TRBD1 matching 10 bases. This CDR3 has 15 amino acids. Trimming removed 10 bases from V and 2 bases from J; junction bases left unmatched: 11. Germline V gene data show CDR1 as LGHDT and CDR2 as YNNKEL (reference sequence). The CDR3, as DNA: TGTGCCACAACTAAAGGGGACAGGGGAGCCTACGAGCAGTACTTC. It yields the protein CATTKGDRGAYEQYF.

This clone was detected once. CDR3 nucleotide sequence: TGTGCCAGCAAACAACCCGCTGGGGACTATGGCTACACCTTC. Its translation: CASKQPAGDYGYTF. The V gene is TRBV6-5, the J gene TRBJ1-2; no clear D. Germline loops: CDR1 MNHEY, CDR2 SVGAGI. Trimming pared 7 bases from V and 3 bases from J, leaving 15 bases between. The length of the CDR3 is 14 residues.

V is TRBV19 and J is TRBJ1-3, with 10 bases aligning to TRBD1. The V segment lost 9 bases and the J segment 8 bases; nucleotides outside the gene matches: 10. The CDR3 extends over 14 amino acids. Germline V gives CDR1 LNHDA, CDR2 SQIVND (reference sequence). The DNA of the CDR3 is TGTGCCAGCCGCCGGGACAGGGGAGTGTACACCATATATTTT. Translating it yields CASRRDRGVYTIYF.

The genes are TRBV27 and TRBJ1-4; D unclear. V shed 6 bases and J shed 2 bases, with 10 bases lying between them. The CDR3 runs 14 residues. From germline, CDR1 is MNHEY and CDR2 SMNVEV (reference sequence). The CDR3 nucleotides are TGTGCCAGCAGCTCGAGGACCACTAATGAAAAACTGTTTTTT. This codes for CASSSRTTNEKLFF.

This clone was counted only a few times. CDR3 region: CASSPQSNQPQHF. The CDR3 DNA follows: TGTGCCAGCAGTCCACAAAGCAATCAGCCCCAGCATTTT. The V and J genes are TRBV6-5 and TRBJ1-5, with D unclear. CDR3 length equals 13 residues. Between the trimmed V and J ends, which lost 5 bases and 1 base, there was a span of 6 bases. Looked up from germline, CDR1 is MNHEY and CDR2 is SVGAGI.

This chain uses TRBV5-1 with TRBJ2-4; TRBD1 agrees at 9 bases. The V gene end was trimmed by 4 bases and the J gene end by 7 bases; junction bases not matched to a gene: 9. The CDR3 covers 15 residues. Germline V gene data show CDR1 as SGHRS and CDR2 as YFSETQ. Written as DNA, the CDR3 is TGCGCCAGCAGCACAACCGGGACAGGGACCAACATTCAGTACTTC. Its protein is CASSTTGTGTNIQYF.

This chain uses TRBV6-5 with TRBJ1-5; no firm D call. CDR1 and CDR2 (germline): MNHEY, SVGAGI. This CDR3 region has 13 residues. Trimming stripped 9 bases from V and 9 bases from J, with 18 bases between. The CDR3 loop is CAREGRRQRPQHF. The CDR3 nucleotides are TGTGCCAGAGAAGGGCGCAGGCAGAGGCCCCAGCATTTT.

Here the CDR3 DNA reads TGTGCCAGCAGTTTGGACTGGAATAATTCACCCCTCCACTTT. Protein product: CASSLDWNNSPLHF. V is TRBV14 and J is TRBJ1-6; D ambiguous. The germline V and J ends were trimmed by 6 bases and 5 bases, with 11 bases remaining between them. The CDR3 runs to 14 residues. The V gene's germline CDR1 is SGHDN and CDR2 FVKESK.

This clone was counted once. The chain has TRBV5-1 and TRBJ2-5; 11 bases align to TRBD1. With V trimmed by 4 bases and J by 5 bases, 4 bases remained unmatched. Germline CDR1 is SGHRS and CDR2 is YFSETQ. The CDR3 is 14 residues long. DNA of the CDR3: TGCGCCAGCAGCCACGGACAGGGGGCTGAGACCCAGTACTTC. Translation: CASSHGQGAETQYF.

The V call is TRBV18, the J call TRBJ1-2; 7 nucleotides match TRBD1. The V segment lost 2 bases and the J segment 4 bases; nucleotides outside the gene matches: 7. Germline CDR1 KGHSH, CDR2 LQKENI. The CDR3 has 15 residues. Written as DNA, the CDR3 is TGTGCCAGCTCACCAACAGGGGAAGGGAGCTATGGCTACACCTTC. As protein: CASSPTGEGSYGYTF.

This clone was seen more than once but under ten times. The CDR3 sequence: CASSPRRTSGGAIRTQYF. The CDR3 nucleotides read TGTGCCAGCAGCCCCCGGCGGACTAGCGGGGGGGCGATCCGGACCCAGTACTTC. The chain combines TRBV7-6 with TRBJ2-5; 15 bases align to TRBD2. After removal of 5 bases from V and 7 bases from J, the junction contained 14 bases not matched to a gene. The CDR3 length is 18 residues. CDR1 and CDR2 (germline): SGHVS, FNYEAQ.

This clone was counted a few times. V usage is TRBV18 and J usage is TRBJ1-1; D is possibly TRBD1 (6 bases). The CDR3 has 16 residues. The germline V gene encodes CDR1 KGHSH and CDR2 LQKENI. V was clipped by 3 bases and J by 1 base, with 15 bases between them. CDR3 sequence (DNA): TGTGCCAGCTCACCTCCAGGGGCCCGAGGGAACACTGAAGCTTTCTTT. Translating gives CASSPPGARGNTEAFF.

This clone was recorded only once. This chain uses TRBV3-1 (or the pseudogene TRBV3-2) with TRBJ1-2; TRBD1 is a possible D gene (5 bases). Germline-derived CDR1 and CDR2 are LGHDT and YNNKEL (reference sequence). V was shortened by 4 bases and J by 5 bases, with 11 bases between the two germline ends. This CDR3 region has 13 residues. Written as DNA, the CDR3 is TGTGCCAGCAGCCGGGACGGGTCGTATGGCTACACCTTC. It is translated as CASSRDGSYGYTF.

This chain links TRBV6-4 with TRBJ2-4, with D unclear. The CDR3 is 15 residues long. Per the germline V gene, CDR1 is MRHNA and CDR2 is SNTAGT. Trimming pared 2 bases from V and 0 bases from J, leaving 8 bases between. The CDR3 nucleotides read TGTGCCAGCAGTGACCCCCCGCTAGCCAAAAACATTCAGTACTTC. Amino acids: CASSDPPLAKNIQYF.

The chain is built from TRBV2 and TRBJ2-3; 8 nucleotides agree with TRBD2. The V gene's germline CDR1 is SNHLY and CDR2 FYNNEI. V lost 7 bases to trimming and J lost 4 bases; unmatched junction nucleotides: 7. CDR3 length: 14 residues. The DNA for the CDR3 is TGTGCCAGCATCCCGGACGGGAGGGCAGATACGCAGTATTTT. Protein sequence: CASIPDGRADTQYF.

This clone came up a few times. The gene calls are TRBV7-9 and TRBJ2-7, with 7 bases matching TRBD1. Germline lookup yields CDR1 SEHNR and CDR2 FQNEAQ (reference sequence). The CDR3 has 15 amino acids. With V trimmed by 5 bases and J by 3 bases, 10 bases remained unmatched. CDR3 sequence: CASSPRQGKGYEQYF. The CDR3 DNA follows: TGTGCCAGCAGCCCCAGACAGGGTAAGGGCTACGAGCAGTACTTC.

J is TRBJ1-6 and V is TRBV6-5, with D perhaps TRBD1 (6 bases). V shed 8 bases and J shed 4 bases, with 12 bases lying between them. CDR1 is MNHEY, CDR2 SVGAGI, per germline. The CDR3 contains 14 residues. The DNA for the CDR3 is TGTGCCAGCGGTCGAACAGGGTATAATTCACCCCTCCACTTT. It yields the protein CASGRTGYNSPLHF.

V gene TRBV11-2 combines with J gene TRBJ1-1; 7 bases line up with TRBD1. Unmatched junction bases numbered 0, after V lost 1 base and J lost 1 base. Germline lookup yields CDR1 SGHAT and CDR2 FQNNGV. CDR3 length: 14 residues. The CDR3 nucleotides are TGTGCCAGCAGCTTAGCAGGGGGGAACACTGAAGCTTTCTTT. Translation gives CASSLAGGNTEAFF.

This clone has more than one count but fewer than ten. The CDR3 loop is CASSITNYGYTF. In DNA form, the CDR3 reads TGTGCCAGCAGTATAACCAACTATGGCTACACCTTC. The V and J genes are TRBV6-5 and TRBJ1-2, with D unresolved. Germline V gives CDR1 MNHEY, CDR2 SVGAGI. V lost 5 bases, J lost 2 bases, and 6 bases lay in between. The CDR3 runs 12 residues.

In this sample, this clone turned up a few times. The chain joins TRBV14 to TRBJ2-5; TRBD1 matches 7 bases. Germline trimming cut 4 bases from V and 1 base from J; bases unmatched to any gene: 9. This CDR3 comprises 16 residues. The germline V gene has CDR1 SGHDN and CDR2 FVKESK. CDR3 sequence (DNA): TGTGCCAGCAGCCCCCTGACAGGGCTTCGCCAAGAGACCCAGTACTTC. Amino acids: CASSPLTGLRQETQYF. Filled out from reference TRBV14 and TRBJ2-5, the complete variable domain reads EAGVTQFPSHSVIEKGQTVTLRCDPISGHDNLYWYRRVMGKEIKFLLHFVKESKQDESGMPNNRFLAERTGGTYSTLKVQPAELEDSGVYFCASSPLTGLRQETQYFGPGTRLLVL.

This clone showed up just a few times. V is TRBV7-9 and J is TRBJ1-6; D gene ambiguous. Trimming removed 5 bases at V and 10 bases at J, with 12 bases between. The CDR3 totals 13 residues. CDR1 is SEHNR, CDR2 FQNEAQ, per germline (reference sequence). The chain's CDR3 is CASSPDGNSPLHF. CDR3 nucleotides: TGTGCCAGCAGCCCGGACGGGAACTCACCCCTCCACTTT.

This rearrangement joins TRBV27 to TRBJ1-2; 9 bases are a match to TRBD1. This CDR3 region has 16 residues. After removal of 6 bases from V and 8 bases from J, the junction contained 16 bases not matched to a gene. Germline V gives CDR1 MNHEY, CDR2 SMNVEV (reference sequence). CDR3 amino acids: CASRPGQGPYRFGYTF. CDR3 in DNA: TGTGCCAGCAGGCCGGGACAGGGTCCCTATCGCTTCGGCTACACCTTC.

V and J are TRBV23-1 and TRBJ2-2; perhaps TRBD2 as D (5 bases). TRBV23-1 is noted as an ORF with a role that remains uncertain. This CDR3 region has 14 residues. V was cut by 4 bases and J by 7 bases, with 13 bases left in between. This CDR3 reads CASSRSDSSGELFF. CDR3 DNA: TGCGCCAGCAGTCGGTCGGACTCCAGCGGGGAGCTGTTTTTT.

This chain connects TRBV11-2 to TRBJ2-3; 9 positions match TRBD1. Germline V lookup: CDR1 SGHAT, CDR2 FQNNGV. This CDR3 spans 14 amino acids. V lost 5 bases and J lost 6; bases outside the gene matches: 6. The CDR3 region has the DNA TGTGCCAGCAGCCCCGTACAGGGGGCCGATACGCAGTATTTT. It is translated as CASSPVQGADTQYF. Full variable domain (remainder filled in from reference TRBV11-2 and TRBJ2-3): EAGVAQSPRYKIIEKRQSVAFWCNPISGHATLYWYQQILGQGPKLLIQFQNNGVVDDSQLPKDRFSAERLKGVDSTLKIQPAKLEDSAVYLCASSPVQGADTQYFGPGTRLTVL.

This chain joins TRBV2 and TRBJ2-1; D perhaps matches TRBD2 (7 bases). Germline lookup yields CDR1 SNHLY and CDR2 FYNNEI. V lost 5 bases and J lost 10, with 24 bases in between. The CDR3 is made up of 16 amino acids. The CDR3 sequence is CASSFEGRGYNGEQFF. CDR3 coding DNA: TGTGCCAGCAGTTTTGAGGGGAGGGGGTACAACGGGGAGCAGTTCTTC.

The chain carries TRBV6-4 and TRBJ2-1; 8 bases are shared with TRBD2. The CDR3 sequence is 19 residues long. J gave up 3 bases and V 2 bases, and 15 bases lay outside the gene matches. CDR1 is MRHNA, CDR2 SNTAGT, per germline. CDR3 sequence (DNA): TGTGCCAGCAGTGACATCTTTATTAGGAGCGGGAGTGACTACAATGAGCAGTTCTTC. Translation gives CASSDIFIRSGSDYNEQFF.

The chain joins TRBV29-1 to TRBJ2-7; D remains unclear. The length of the CDR3 is 12 residues. V lost 1 base to trimming and J lost 2 bases, with 6 bases between them. CDR1 is SQVTM and CDR2 is ANQGSEA in the germline V gene. The CDR3 bases are TGCAGCGTTGAAGGCAGTACCTACGAGCAGTACTTC. Translated: CSVEGSTYEQYF.